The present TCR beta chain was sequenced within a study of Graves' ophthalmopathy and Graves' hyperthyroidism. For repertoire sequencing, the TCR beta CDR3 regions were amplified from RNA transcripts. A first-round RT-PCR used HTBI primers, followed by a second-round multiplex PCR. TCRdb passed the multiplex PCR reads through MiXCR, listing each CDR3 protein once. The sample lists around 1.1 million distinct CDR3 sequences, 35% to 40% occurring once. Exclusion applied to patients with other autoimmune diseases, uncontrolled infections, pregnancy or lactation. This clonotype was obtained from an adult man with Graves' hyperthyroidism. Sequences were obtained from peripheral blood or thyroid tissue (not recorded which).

The DNA for the CDR3 is TGTGCCAGCAGCCAAGTCTGGGGCAGGCAGCCCCAGCATTTT. It yields the protein CASSQVWGRQPQHF. The chain couples TRBV14 to TRBJ1-5; perhaps TRBD1 as D (5 bases). Germline-derived CDR1 and CDR2 are SGHDN and FVKESK. The CDR3 has 14 residues. Trimming cost V 1 base and J 7 bases, with 11 bases left between them.